This passage covers 9 T cell receptor beta chains from one sample sequenced in a study of blood T cell repertoires in COVID-19. Libraries were prepared by immunoSEQ multiplex PCR; TCRdb keeps only in-frame clonotypes and omits some of them. The repertoire includes around 260,000 clones, about 88% of them detected once, and under 4.5% sits in the top ten. Input material: PBMCs or T cells enriched from blood (not recorded which). These receptors originate from a man under 40 with acute COVID-19.

On this clone: At one end the junction does not follow the germline gene, possibly because of a read error. This chain uses TRBV5-1 with TRBJ2-1; 9 nucleotides agree with TRBD2. The CDR3 is made up of 17 amino acids. Germline V gene lookup returns CDR1 SGHRS and CDR2 YFSETQ. The CDR3 region is CASQASGMWSSYNEQFF. The CDR3 DNA follows: TGTGCCAGCCAGGCTAGCGGGATGTGGAGCTCCTACAATGAGCAGTTCTTC.

The rearrangement uses TRBV19 and TRBJ2-3, with TRBD2 matching 7 bases. The CDR3 length is 15 residues. Germline V lookup: CDR1 LNHDA, CDR2 SQIVND (reference sequence). V lost 3 bases and J lost 3; bases outside the gene matches: 6. In DNA, the CDR3 is TGTGCCAGTAGTATTGGCGGGGGTTGGACAGATACGCAGTATTTT. Amino acid sequence: CASSIGGGWTDTQYF. The full variable domain, in which reference TRBV19 and TRBJ2-3 provide the parts outside the CDR3, is DGGITQSPKYLFRKEGQNVTLSCEQNLNHDAMYWYRQDPGQGLRLIYYSQIVNDFQKGDIAEGYSVSREKKESFPLTVTSAQKNPTAFYLCASSIGGGWTDTQYFGPGTRLTVL.

The chain carries TRBV5-6 and TRBJ2-3; 13 bases align to TRBD2. Germline CDR1 reads SGHDT; CDR2 reads YYEEEE. This CDR3 contains 15 residues. Germline trimming cut 4 bases from V and 3 bases from J; bases unmatched to any gene: 2. CDR3 sequence: CASSRTSGRTDTQYF. The DNA of the CDR3 is TGTGCCAGCAGCAGGACTAGCGGGAGAACAGATACGCAGTATTTT.

The CDR3 loop reads CASSPGRTIYEQYV. Written as DNA, the CDR3 is TGTGCCAGCAGCCCGGGCCGGACAATCTACGAGCAGTACGTC. This sequence joins TRBV28 and TRBJ2-7; TRBD1 is a possible D gene (5 bases). Per germline, CDR1 MDHEN and CDR2 SYDVKM. V was shortened by 6 bases and J by 3 bases, with 15 bases between the two germline ends. This CDR3 is built from 14 residues.

The V gene is TRBV4-3, the J gene TRBJ2-2; a possible D gene is TRBD2 (6 bases). Looked up from germline, CDR1 is LGHNA and CDR2 is YSLEER. CDR3 length equals 20 residues. Trimming pared 0 bases from V and 8 bases from J, leaving 28 bases between. The CDR3 reads CASSQDLFISGWALGGELFF. CDR3 DNA sequence: TGCGCCAGCAGCCAAGATCTTTTCATCAGCGGGTGGGCTCTGGGGGGGGAGCTGTTTTTT.

The J gene is TRBJ2-1, the V gene TRBV19; TRBD2 is a possible D gene (5 bases). The germline V gene has CDR1 LNHDA and CDR2 SQIVND (reference sequence). The CDR3 is made up of 14 amino acids. Trimming removed 2 bases at V and 6 bases at J, with 11 bases between. CDR3 sequence: CASSIKTGGNEQFF. The CDR3 DNA reads as TGTGCCAGTAGTATAAAAACCGGAGGCAATGAGCAGTTCTTC.

V is TRBV28 and J is TRBJ1-2, with 7 bases lining up with TRBD1. V lost 5 bases to trimming and J lost 8 bases; unmatched junction nucleotides: 11. This CDR3 is 14 amino acids long. Per germline, CDR1 MDHEN and CDR2 SYDVKM. The CDR3 region has the DNA TGTGCCAGCAGTGGATCTCCAGGGGGATACGGCTACACCTTC. Its translation is CASSGSPGGYGYTF.

This chain links TRBV19 with TRBJ1-2, with D possibly being TRBD1 (5 bases). V dropped 9 bases and J dropped 8 bases, with 16 bases sitting between them. CDR1 is LNHDA and CDR2 is SQIVND in the germline V gene (reference sequence). There are 12 residues in the CDR3. The CDR3 reads CASSVGRGGYTF. CDR3 in DNA: TGTGCCAGCTCGGTGGGGAGGGGAGGCTACACCTTC.

This clone was counted between two and nine times. The CDR3 region is CASSWSNMNTEAFF. DNA of the CDR3: TGTGCCAGCAGTTGGTCGAACATGAACACTGAAGCTTTCTTT. The V call is TRBV27, the J call TRBJ1-1; D is unclear. The germline V gene encodes CDR1 MNHEY and CDR2 SMNVEV (reference sequence). This CDR3 comprises 14 residues. V was clipped by 4 bases and J by 0 bases, with 9 bases between them.